The rows below give T cell receptor beta chains drawn from one sample of a study of T cells in Graves' hyperthyroidism and ophthalmopathy. TCRdb re-analysed the multiplex PCR reads in MiXCR, keeping a single row per CDR3 protein. The repertoire holds some 560,000 distinct CDR3 sequences, with 12% to 15% as singletons. Specimen: blood. The receptors were sampled from a woman between 40 and 50 years old with Graves' hyperthyroidism. CDR3s include the opening cysteine and the closing phenylalanine or tryptophan. The D gene is left open where the match is weak. The size of a clone is reported for some rows only, either as once, few or many, or as a class for expanded clones.

size: many; V: TRBV3-1; J: TRBJ2-2; D: TRBD2; CDR3: CASSHAMTSGRLAGELFF; DNA: TGTGCCAGCAGCCACGCAATGACTAGCGGGAGGCTGGCCGGGGAGCTGTTTTTT
size: many; V: TRBV11-3; J: TRBJ2-1; D: NA; CDR3: CASRQVSLYNEQFF; DNA: TGTGCCAGCAGACAGGTTAGTCTCTACAATGAGCAGTTCTTC
size: NA; V: TRBV29-1; J: TRBJ2-3; D: TRBD2; CDR3: CSVSFSAGVADTQYF; DNA: TGCAGCGTCAGCTTCTCTGCGGGAGTTGCAGATACGCAGTATTTT
size: many; V: TRBV20-1; J: TRBJ1-1; D: TRBD1; CDR3: CSARQGTAEAFF; DNA: TGCAGTGCTCGACAGGGGACGGCTGAAGCTTTCTTT
size: many; V: TRBV3-1; J: TRBJ1-3; D: TRBD1; CDR3: CASSQGDRGRNTIYF; DNA: TGTGCCAGCAGCCAAGGAGACAGGGGGAGAAACACCATATATTTT
size: NA; V: TRBV28; J: TRBJ2-2; D: NA; CDR3: CASSLFSRELFF; DNA: TGTGCCAGCAGTCTTTTCTCCAGGGAGCTGTTTTTT
size: many; V: TRBV29-1; J: TRBJ2-1; D: TRBD2; CDR3: CSVGTSGIANEQFF; DNA: TGCAGCGTTGGGACTAGCGGGATTGCGAATGAGCAGTTCTTC
size: many; V: TRBV15; J: TRBJ1-5; D: NA; CDR3: CATSRVAGTGQPQHF; DNA: TGTGCCACCAGCAGAGTCGCAGGGACCGGTCAGCCCCAGCATTTT
size: NA; V: TRBV11-2; J: TRBJ2-1; D: NA; CDR3: CASSLGPPGHGPYNEQFF; DNA: TGTGCCAGCAGCTTAGGGCCTCCGGGACACGGACCCTACAATGAGCAGTTCTTC
size: NA; V: TRBV12-5; J: TRBJ1-2; D: NA; CDR3: CASGLGHTYGYTF; DNA: TGTGCTAGTGGTTTGGGCCATACTTATGGCTACACCTTC
size: NA; V: TRBV15; J: TRBJ2-1; D: TRBD2; CDR3: CATSRELGPSGNPDNEQFF; DNA: TGTGCCACCAGCAGAGAACTCGGGCCTAGCGGAAACCCCGACAATGAGCAGTTCTTC
size: many; V: TRBV10-3; J: TRBJ2-1; D: TRBD1; CDR3: CAITDRVENEQFF; DNA: TGTGCCATCACGGACAGGGTTGAGAATGAGCAGTTCTTC
size: NA; V: TRBV5-1; J: TRBJ2-5; D: TRBD1; CDR3: CASSRDSLLQETQYF; DNA: TGCGCCAGCAGCAGGGACAGCCTGCTTCAAGAGACCCAGTACTTC
size: few; V: TRBV6-5; J: TRBJ2-5; D: TRBD2; CDR3: CASSYSAASGKLIQETQYF; DNA: TGTGCCAGCAGTTACTCAGCGGCTAGCGGAAAACTAATTCAAGAGACCCAGTACTTC
size: many; V: TRBV28; J: TRBJ1-1; D: NA; CDR3: CASSAHREGTEAFF; DNA: TGTGCCAGCAGTGCCCACAGGGAGGGCACTGAAGCTTTCTTT
size: few; V: TRBV12-3/TRBV12-4; J: TRBJ2-5; D: NA; CDR3: CASSLASLAWGEETQYF; DNA: TGTGCCAGCAGTTTAGCCTCCTTGGCGTGGGGCGAGGAGACCCAGTACTTC
size: many; V: TRBV30; J: TRBJ2-7; D: TRBD2; CDR3: CAAGDLGAYEQYF; DNA: TGTGCGGCGGGGGACCTTGGGGCCTACGAGCAGTACTTC
size: many; V: TRBV7-2; J: TRBJ2-1; D: TRBD2; CDR3: CASSFRLAANEQFF; DNA: TGTGCCAGCAGCTTTAGACTAGCGGCCAATGAGCAGTTCTTC
size: many; V: TRBV28; J: TRBJ2-3; D: NA; CDR3: CASRWGGTDTQYF; DNA: TGTGCCAGCCGCTGGGGAGGCACAGATACGCAGTATTTT
size: few; V: TRBV5-1; J: TRBJ1-2; D: NA; CDR3: CASSLGQLNGYTF; DNA: TGCGCCAGCAGCTTGGGACAGCTAAATGGCTACACCTTC
size: many; V: TRBV28; J: TRBJ1-1; D: NA; CDR3: CASRPTWNTEAFF; DNA: TGTGCCAGCAGACCCACGTGGAACACTGAAGCTTTCTTT
size: many; V: TRBV10-1; J: TRBJ2-3; D: NA; CDR3: CASSEFTTDTQYF; DNA: TGCGCCAGCAGTGAGTTCACCACAGATACGCAGTATTTT
size: few; V: TRBV28; J: TRBJ2-7; D: NA; CDR3: CASSLLAGKAYEQYF; DNA: TGTGCCAGCAGTCTTCTCGCGGGGAAAGCCTACGAGCAGTACTTC
size: NA; V: TRBV24-1; J: TRBJ1-1; D: TRBD1; CDR3: CATSDSQRAGGTEAFF; DNA: TGTGCCACCAGTGATTCCCAGAGGGCAGGGGGAACTGAAGCTTTCTTT
size: many; V: TRBV12-3/TRBV12-4; J: TRBJ1-1; D: NA; CDR3: CASSPAGGPSMNTEAFF; DNA: TGTGCCAGCAGTCCCGCCGGGGGCCCTAGCATGAACACTGAAGCTTTCTTT
size: many; V: TRBV18; J: TRBJ1-4; D: TRBD1; CDR3: CASSRQGAHEKLFF; DNA: TGTGCCAGCTCAAGACAGGGGGCGCATGAAAAACTGTTTTTT
size: NA; V: TRBV6-5; J: TRBJ2-7; D: NA; CDR3: CASSYSTGTRREQYF; DNA: TGTGCCAGCAGTTACTCTACCGGGACAAGAAGGGAGCAGTACTTC
size: NA; V: TRBV28; J: TRBJ2-1; D: NA; CDR3: CASRPSSPGQFF; DNA: TGTGCCAGCAGACCCTCCAGTCCCGGGCAGTTCTTC
size: many; V: TRBV30; J: TRBJ1-6; D: TRBD1; CDR3: CAWRRGTDNSPLHF; DNA: TGTGCCTGGAGGAGGGGGACAGATAATTCACCCCTCCACTTT
size: many; V: TRBV4-1; J: TRBJ1-1; D: NA; CDR3: CASSQGHAEAFF; DNA: TGCGCCAGCAGCCAAGGCCACGCTGAAGCTTTCTTT
size: few; V: TRBV19; J: TRBJ2-3; D: TRBD2; CDR3: CASSMGLAGSTDTQYF; DNA: TGTGCCAGTAGCATGGGACTAGCGGGGAGCACAGATACGCAGTATTTT
size: NA; V: TRBV20-1; J: TRBJ2-1; D: TRBD2; CDR3: CSAFSGGSYNEQFF; DNA: TGCAGTGCTTTTAGCGGGGGTTCTTACAATGAGCAGTTCTTC
size: many; V: TRBV2; J: TRBJ2-7; D: NA; CDR3: CASSDGPLSEQYF; DNA: TGTGCCAGCAGTGATGGGCCTCTTTCGGAGCAGTACTTC
size: many; V: TRBV2; J: TRBJ2-1; D: TRBD2; CDR3: CASSPLGEGYNEQFF; DNA: TGTGCCAGCAGTCCCCTGGGGGAGGGCTACAATGAGCAGTTCTTC
size: NA; V: TRBV12-3/TRBV12-4; J: TRBJ2-1; D: NA; CDR3: CASSLSSGAEQFF; DNA: TGTGCCAGCAGTTTGAGTTCCGGAGCTGAGCAGTTCTTC